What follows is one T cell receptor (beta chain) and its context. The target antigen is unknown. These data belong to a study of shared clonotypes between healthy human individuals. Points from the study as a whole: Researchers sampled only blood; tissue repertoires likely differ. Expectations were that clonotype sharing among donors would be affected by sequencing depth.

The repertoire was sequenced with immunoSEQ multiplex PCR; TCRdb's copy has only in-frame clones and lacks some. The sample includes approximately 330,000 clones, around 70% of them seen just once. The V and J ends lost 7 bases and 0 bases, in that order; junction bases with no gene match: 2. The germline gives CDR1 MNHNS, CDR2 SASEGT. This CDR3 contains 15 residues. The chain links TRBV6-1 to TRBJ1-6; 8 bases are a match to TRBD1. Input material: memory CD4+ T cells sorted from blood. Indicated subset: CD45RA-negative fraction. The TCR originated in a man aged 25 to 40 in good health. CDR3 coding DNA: TGTGCCAGCAACGGACAGGGCTCCTATAATTCACCCCTCCACTTT. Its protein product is CASNGQGSYNSPLHF.